The 12 T cell receptor beta chains below were found in one sample sequenced in a study of cytomegalovirus exposure and HLA in healthy donors. PCR primers comprised 60 Vbeta and 13 Jbeta primers. Data came from immunoSEQ multiplex PCR; TCRdb stores just in-frame clones and leaves some out. The table includes 130,000 to 150,000 clones, over 65% detected once. Sequencing input: PBMCs. Receptors originate from a middle-aged man in good health and CMV-seropositive.

This clone was seen only once. The rearrangement joins TRBV7-2 to TRBJ1-3, with a possible D match to TRBD1 (6 bases). This CDR3 is built from 16 residues. The ends were cut back, 5 bases at V and 0 bases at J, with 14 bases in the middle. Germline CDR1 is SGHTA and CDR2 is FQGNSA. The CDR3 bases are TGTGCCAGCAGCCCCCAGGGACAACTCTCTGGAAACACCATATATTTT. Its protein product is CASSPQGQLSGNTIYF.

This clone has a handful of counts. The chain has TRBV5-3 and TRBJ1-5; D gene uncertain. TRBV5-3 is designated an ORF whose function remains uncertain. CDR3 length: 17 amino acids. V lost 0 bases to trimming and J lost 3 bases, with 16 bases between them. The CDR3 DNA sequence: TGTGCCAGAAGCTTGGAGGTCCTCCGAGGGCACAATCAGCCCCAGCATTTT. Its protein is CARSLEVLRGHNQPQHF.

The chain recombines TRBV6-1 with TRBJ1-2; D is unclear. Looked up from germline, CDR1 is MNHNS and CDR2 is SASEGT. The CDR3 length is 13 residues. Trimming took 1 base from V and 7 from J, leaving 10 bases between them. The CDR3 coding sequence is TGTGCCAGCAGTGAAGGGCAGGTCGTTGGCTACACCTTC. Translated: CASSEGQVVGYTF.

V gene TRBV9 combines with J gene TRBJ2-7, with D possibly matching TRBD1 (5 bases). V was clipped by 0 bases and J by 0 bases, with 10 bases between them. The germline CDR1 and CDR2 sequences are SGDLS and YYNGEE. The CDR3 sequence is 15 residues long. This chain's CDR3 is CASSVAGSPSYEQYF. In nucleotides, the CDR3 is TGTGCCAGCAGCGTAGCAGGGTCTCCCTCCTACGAGCAGTACTTC.

The chain is built from TRBV6-1 and TRBJ1-2; D is ambiguous. Per the germline V gene, CDR1 is MNHNS and CDR2 is SASEGT. There are 14 residues in the CDR3. The V and J ends lost 3 bases and 4 bases respectively, with 12 bases between them. The CDR3 loop is CASSDQVRGYGYTF. The CDR3 DNA is TGTGCCAGCAGTGACCAGGTTCGGGGCTATGGCTACACCTTC.

The rearrangement joins TRBV7-7 to TRBJ2-5, with TRBD1 identical over 9 bases. CDR1 and CDR2 (germline): SSHAT, FNYEAQ (reference sequence). This CDR3 contains 14 residues. V shed 4 bases and J 5 bases; nucleotides not matched to a gene: 5. CDR3 loop: CASSSTGGGETQYF. DNA of the CDR3: TGTGCCAGCAGCTCCACAGGGGGCGGGGAGACCCAGTACTTC.

The chain recombines TRBV27 with TRBJ1-1; 9 bases align to TRBD1. The ends lost 5 bases at V and 4 bases at J; junction bases unmatched: 8. The germline CDR1 and CDR2 sequences are MNHEY and SMNVEV (reference sequence). This CDR3 comprises 15 residues. The CDR3 DNA reads as TGTGCCAGCAGTCAAAATAGACAGGGGGGCACTGAAGCTTTCTTT. It yields the protein CASSQNRQGGTEAFF.

This clone was seen only a few times. V gene TRBV11-2 combines with J gene TRBJ2-1; a weak D match, TRBD2 (5 bases). CDR1 SGHAT and CDR2 FQNNGV come from the germline V gene. The ends were cut back, 3 bases at V and 6 bases at J, with 9 bases in the middle. The CDR3 runs 13 residues. CDR3 sequence: CASSFSEGNEQFF. The CDR3 DNA follows: TGTGCCAGCAGCTTCTCAGAGGGCAATGAGCAGTTCTTC.

This chain joins TRBV11-3 and TRBJ2-7; D remains ambiguous. The CDR3 runs to 13 residues. Germline CDR1 reads SGHNT; CDR2 reads YENEEA. Trimming pared 1 base from V and 1 base from J, leaving 5 bases between. The CDR3 protein is CASSLGQSYEQYF. CDR3 nucleotides: TGTGCCAGCAGCTTAGGGCAGTCCTACGAGCAGTACTTC.

The chain uses TRBV9 and TRBJ2-5; 8 nucleotides agree with TRBD2. With 4 bases clipped from V and 2 bases from J, the junction kept 10 bases outside the gene matches. CDR3 length: 16 residues. In germline, CDR1 is SGDLS, CDR2 YYNGEE. CDR3 nucleotides: TGTGCCAGCAGCCCCCGGGGGGGGAGGTCACAAGAGACCCAGTACTTC. It is translated as CASSPRGGRSQETQYF.

This chain links TRBV30 with TRBJ2-6; no clear D. V shed 7 bases and J shed 4 bases, with 11 bases lying between them. The CDR3 is 13 residues long. The V gene's germline CDR1 is GTSNPN and CDR2 SVGIG (reference sequence). CDR3 DNA: TGTGCCTCCCCTGGGCCCGGGGCCAACGTCCTGACTTTC. This translates into CASPGPGANVLTF.

This clone was recorded once. The rearrangement joins TRBV11-2 to TRBJ2-7; D might be TRBD1 (6 bases). Germline V gene data show CDR1 as SGHAT and CDR2 as FQNNGV. V was trimmed by 0 bases and J by 7 bases, leaving 7 bases between them. The CDR3 is 12 residues long. CDR3 DNA: TGTGCCAGCAGCTTAGATAGGGGGGAGCAGTACTTC. Protein sequence: CASSLDRGEQYF.